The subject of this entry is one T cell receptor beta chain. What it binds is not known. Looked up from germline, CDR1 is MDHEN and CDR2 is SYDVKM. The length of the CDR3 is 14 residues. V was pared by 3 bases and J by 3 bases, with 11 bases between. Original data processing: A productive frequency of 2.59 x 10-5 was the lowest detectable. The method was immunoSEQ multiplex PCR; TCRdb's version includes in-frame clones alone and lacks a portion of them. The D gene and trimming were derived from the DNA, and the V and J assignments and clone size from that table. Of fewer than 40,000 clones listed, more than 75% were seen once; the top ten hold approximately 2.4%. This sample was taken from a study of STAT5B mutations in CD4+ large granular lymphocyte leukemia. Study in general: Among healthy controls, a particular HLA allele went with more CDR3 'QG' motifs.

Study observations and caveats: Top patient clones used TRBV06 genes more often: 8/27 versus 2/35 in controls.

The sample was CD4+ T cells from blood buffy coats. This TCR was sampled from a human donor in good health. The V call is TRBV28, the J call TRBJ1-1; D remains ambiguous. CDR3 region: CASSFSTWDTEAFF. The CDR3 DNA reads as TGTGCCAGCAGTTTCTCCACTTGGGACACTGAAGCTTTCTTT.